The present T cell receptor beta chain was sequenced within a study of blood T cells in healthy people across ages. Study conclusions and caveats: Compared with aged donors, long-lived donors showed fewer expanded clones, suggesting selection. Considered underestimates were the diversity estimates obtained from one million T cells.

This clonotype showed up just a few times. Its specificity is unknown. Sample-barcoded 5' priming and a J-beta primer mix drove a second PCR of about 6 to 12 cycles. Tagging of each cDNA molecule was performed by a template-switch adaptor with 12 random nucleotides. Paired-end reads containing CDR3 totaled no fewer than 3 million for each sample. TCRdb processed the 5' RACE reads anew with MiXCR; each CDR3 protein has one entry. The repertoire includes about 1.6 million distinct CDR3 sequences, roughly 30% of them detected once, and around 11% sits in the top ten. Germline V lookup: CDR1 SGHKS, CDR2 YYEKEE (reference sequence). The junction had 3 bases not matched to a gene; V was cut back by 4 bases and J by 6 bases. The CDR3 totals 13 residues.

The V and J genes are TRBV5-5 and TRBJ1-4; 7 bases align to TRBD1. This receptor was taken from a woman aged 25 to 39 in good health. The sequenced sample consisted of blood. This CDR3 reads CASSPGQDEKLFF. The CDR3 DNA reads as TGTGCCAGCAGCCCTGGACAGGATGAAAAACTGTTTTTT.